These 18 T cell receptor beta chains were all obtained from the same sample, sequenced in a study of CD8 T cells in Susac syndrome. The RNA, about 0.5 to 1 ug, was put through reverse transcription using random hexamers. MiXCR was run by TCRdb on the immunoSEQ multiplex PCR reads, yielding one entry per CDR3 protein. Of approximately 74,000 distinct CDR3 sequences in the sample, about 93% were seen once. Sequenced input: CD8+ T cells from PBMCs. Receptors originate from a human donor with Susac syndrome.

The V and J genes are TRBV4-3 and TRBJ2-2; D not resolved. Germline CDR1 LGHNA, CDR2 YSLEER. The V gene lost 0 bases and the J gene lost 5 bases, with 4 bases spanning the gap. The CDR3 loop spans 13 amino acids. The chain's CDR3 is CASSQDPTGELFF. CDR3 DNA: TGCGCCAGCAGCCAAGATCCAACCGGGGAGCTGTTTTTT.

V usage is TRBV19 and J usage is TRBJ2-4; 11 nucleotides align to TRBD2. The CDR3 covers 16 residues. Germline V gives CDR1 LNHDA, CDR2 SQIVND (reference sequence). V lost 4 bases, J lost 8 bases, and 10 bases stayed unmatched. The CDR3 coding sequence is TGTGCCAGTAGTACGGTAGCGGGGGGGCCTAGGGACATTCAGTACTTC. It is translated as CASSTVAGGPRDIQYF.

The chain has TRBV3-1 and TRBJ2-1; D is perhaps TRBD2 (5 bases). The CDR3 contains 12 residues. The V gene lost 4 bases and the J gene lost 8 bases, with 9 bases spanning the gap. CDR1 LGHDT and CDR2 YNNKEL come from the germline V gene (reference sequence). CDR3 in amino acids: CASSPLGDEQFF. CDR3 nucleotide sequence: TGTGCCAGCAGCCCCCTGGGAGATGAGCAGTTCTTC.

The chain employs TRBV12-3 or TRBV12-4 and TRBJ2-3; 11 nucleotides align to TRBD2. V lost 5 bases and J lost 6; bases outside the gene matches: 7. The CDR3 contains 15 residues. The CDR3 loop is CASSVSGGAVDTQYF. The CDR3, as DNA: TGTGCCAGCAGTGTTAGCGGGGGGGCCGTGGATACGCAGTATTTT.

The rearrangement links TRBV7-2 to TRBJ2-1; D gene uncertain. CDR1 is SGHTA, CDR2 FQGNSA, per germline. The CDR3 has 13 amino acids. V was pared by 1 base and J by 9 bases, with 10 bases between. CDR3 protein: CASSLGTDPEQFF. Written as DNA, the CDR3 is TGTGCCAGCAGCTTAGGAACAGATCCTGAGCAGTTCTTC.

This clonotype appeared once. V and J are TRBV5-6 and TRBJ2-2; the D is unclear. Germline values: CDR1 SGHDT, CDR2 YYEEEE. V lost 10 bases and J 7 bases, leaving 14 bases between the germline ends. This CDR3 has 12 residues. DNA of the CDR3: TGTGCCGTACGGACGGCCAGCGGGGAGCTGTTTTTT. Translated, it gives CAVRTASGELFF.

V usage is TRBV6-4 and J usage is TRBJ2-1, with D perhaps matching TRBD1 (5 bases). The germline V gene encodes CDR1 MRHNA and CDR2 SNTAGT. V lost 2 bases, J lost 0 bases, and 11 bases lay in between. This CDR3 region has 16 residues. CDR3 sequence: CASSDDGAGSYNEQFF. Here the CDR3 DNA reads TGTGCCAGCAGTGACGATGGGGCTGGCTCCTACAATGAGCAGTTCTTC.

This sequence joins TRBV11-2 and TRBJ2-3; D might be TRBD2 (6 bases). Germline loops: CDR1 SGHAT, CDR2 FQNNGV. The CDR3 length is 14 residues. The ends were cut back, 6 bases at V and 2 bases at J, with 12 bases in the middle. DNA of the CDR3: TGTGCCAGCAGGGCCCGGCGGGACACAGATACGCAGTATTTT. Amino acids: CASRARRDTDTQYF.

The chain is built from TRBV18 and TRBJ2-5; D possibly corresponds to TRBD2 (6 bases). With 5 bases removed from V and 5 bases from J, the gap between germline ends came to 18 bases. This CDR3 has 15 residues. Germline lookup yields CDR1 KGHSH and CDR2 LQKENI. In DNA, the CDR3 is TGTGCCAGCTCAGACGGGAGTATCGGCGCGGAGACCCAGTACTTC. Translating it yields CASSDGSIGAETQYF.

This CDR3 is CASSSGLAGLNEQFF. The CDR3 region has the DNA TGTGCCAGTAGCTCGGGACTAGCGGGACTCAATGAGCAGTTCTTC. The V and J genes are TRBV19 and TRBJ2-1, with 13 bases lining up with TRBD2. The CDR3 is 15 amino acids. Per germline, CDR1 LNHDA and CDR2 SQIVND (reference sequence). Trimming cost V 6 bases and J 6 bases; bases outside gene matches: 5.

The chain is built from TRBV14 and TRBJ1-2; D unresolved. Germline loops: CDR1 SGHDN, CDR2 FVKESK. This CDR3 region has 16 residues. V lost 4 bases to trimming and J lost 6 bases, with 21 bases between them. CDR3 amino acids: CASSRGKGLYSHGYTF. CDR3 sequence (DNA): TGTGCCAGCAGCCGCGGCAAGGGCCTGTACTCCCATGGCTACACCTTC.

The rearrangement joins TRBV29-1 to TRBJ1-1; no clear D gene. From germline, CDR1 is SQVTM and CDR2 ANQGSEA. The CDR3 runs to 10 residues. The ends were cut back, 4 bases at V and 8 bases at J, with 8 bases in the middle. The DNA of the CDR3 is TGCAGCGTTGGTGGAGTGGAAGCTTTCTTT. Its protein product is CSVGGVEAFF.

The CDR3 reads CASIKPGEAYPDTQYF. CDR3 DNA: TGTGCCAGCATCAAACCGGGGGAGGCCTATCCAGATACGCAGTATTTT. The chain carries TRBV7-9 and TRBJ2-3, with a tentative D call TRBD2 (6 bases). Trimming left V 7 bases short and J 4 bases short, with 21 bases between. The CDR3 has 16 residues. CDR1 SEHNR and CDR2 FQNEAQ come from the germline V gene (reference sequence). The full variable domain, rest sourced from reference TRBV7-9 and TRBJ2-3, is DTGVSQNPRHKITKRGQNVTFRCDPISEHNRLYWYRQTLGQGPEFLTYFQNEAQLEKSRLLSDRFSAERPKGSFSTLEIQRTEQGDSAMYLCASIKPGEAYPDTQYFGPGTRLTVL.

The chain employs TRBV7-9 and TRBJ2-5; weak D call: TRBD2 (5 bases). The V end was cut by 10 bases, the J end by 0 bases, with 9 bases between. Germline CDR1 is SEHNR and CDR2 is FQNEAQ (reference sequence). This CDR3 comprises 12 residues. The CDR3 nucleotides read TGTGCCACCCGGACTTACCAAGAGACCCAGTACTTC. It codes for CATRTYQETQYF.

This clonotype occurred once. CDR3 DNA: TGTGCCAGCAGCCCTAGCGGGAGGGCCTCCTACAATGAGCAGTTCTTC. Residues: CASSPSGRASYNEQFF. The chain carries TRBV7-9 and TRBJ2-1; 12 nucleotides match TRBD2. The germline V gene encodes CDR1 SEHNR and CDR2 FQNEAQ (reference sequence). The V and J ends lost 5 bases and 0 bases, in that order; junction bases with no gene match: 2. CDR3 length: 16 amino acids.

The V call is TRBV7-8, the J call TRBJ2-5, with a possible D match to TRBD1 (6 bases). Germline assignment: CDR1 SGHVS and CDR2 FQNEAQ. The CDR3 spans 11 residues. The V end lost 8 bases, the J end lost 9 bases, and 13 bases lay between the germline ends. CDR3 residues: CASVTQGSQYF. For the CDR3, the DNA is TGTGCCAGCGTAACACAGGGCTCCCAGTACTTC.

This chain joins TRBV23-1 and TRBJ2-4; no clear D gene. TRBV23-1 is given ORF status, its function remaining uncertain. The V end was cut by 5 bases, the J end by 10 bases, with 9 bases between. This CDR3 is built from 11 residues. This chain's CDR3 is CASSNGFIQYF. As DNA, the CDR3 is TGCGCCAGCAGTAACGGCTTTATTCAGTACTTC.

The CDR3 coding sequence is TGTGCCACCTCGTGGAACACCGGGGAGCTGTTTTTT. Translated: CATSWNTGELFF. The genes are TRBV4-2 and TRBJ2-2; D ambiguous. The V end lost 10 bases, the J end lost 1 base, and 7 bases lay between the germline ends. The germline V gene encodes CDR1 LGHNA and CDR2 YNFKEQ. This CDR3 has 12 residues.